These 32 T cell receptor beta chains were all obtained from the same sample, sequenced in a study of early T cells in non-severe SARS-CoV-2 infection. Via MiXCR, TCRdb re-called the 5' RACE reads, giving one row per CDR3 protein. The sample contains about 67,000 distinct CDR3 sequences, under 14% of which appear only once. Sequencing was performed on whole blood. These receptors came from an adult who was a healthcare worker with PCR-confirmed SARS-CoV-2 infection or an uninfected control (not recorded which).

This clonotype showed up many times. The chain is built from TRBV28 and TRBJ1-2, with D tentatively TRBD1 (5 bases). CDR1 and CDR2 (germline): MDHEN, SYDVKM. The V end lost 6 bases, the J end lost 6 bases, and 14 bases lay between the germline ends. CDR3 length: 13 amino acids. The CDR3 DNA reads as TGTGCCAGCAGGACTACCTTGGGGGATGGCTACACCTTC. Translating gives CASRTTLGDGYTF.

This clonotype was seen ten or more times. The V call is TRBV18, the J call TRBJ1-1; 7 nucleotides align to TRBD1. J was trimmed by 9 bases and V by 1 base; bases with no gene match: 11. CDR1 KGHSH and CDR2 LQKENI come from the germline V gene. This CDR3 has 15 residues. This CDR3 reads CASSPRRGTEGQAFF. The DNA for the CDR3 is TGTGCCAGCTCACCACGGAGAGGGACAGAGGGACAAGCTTTCTTT. The whole variable domain, remainder taken from reference TRBV18 and TRBJ1-1, is NAGVMQNPRHLVRRRGQEARLRCSPMKGHSHVYWYRQLPEEGLKFMVYLQKENIIDESGMPKERFSAEFPKEGPSILRIQQVVRGDSAAYFCASSPRRGTEGQAFFGQGTRLTVV.

About this clonotype: The junction departs from the called germline gene at one end, perhaps through a read error. The chain employs TRBV4-1 and TRBJ1-1; D is possibly TRBD1 (5 bases). The CDR3 covers 15 residues. CDR1 is MGHRA and CDR2 is YSYEKL in the germline V gene. The CDR3 region is CASSQVMGQADFAHF. The CDR3 DNA sequence: TGCGCCAGCAGCCAGGTGATGGGGCAGGCCGATTTTGCTCACTTT.

This clonotype has a count of ten or more. The chain joins TRBV6-1 to TRBJ2-1, with TRBD2 matching over 9 bases. The germline CDR1 and CDR2 sequences are MNHNS and SASEGT. Unmatched junction bases numbered 9, after V lost 9 bases and J lost 3 bases. The CDR3 has 15 residues. The CDR3 loop is CASRGTSPHYNEQFF. The CDR3 DNA sequence: TGTGCCAGTCGGGGGACTAGCCCGCACTACAATGAGCAGTTCTTC.

The chain has TRBV9 and TRBJ1-5; 7 nucleotides agree with TRBD1. The CDR3 spans 16 residues. J was trimmed by 7 bases and V by 0 bases; bases with no gene match: 10. Germline loops: CDR1 SGDLS, CDR2 YYNGEE. The CDR3, as DNA: TGTGCCAGCAGCGTAGGACAGGGAATCGTCGAACAGCCCCAGCATTTT. It specifies CASSVGQGIVEQPQHF. The full variable domain, rest sourced from reference TRBV9 and TRBJ1-5, is DSGVTQTPKHLITATGQRVTLRCSPRSGDLSVYWYQQSLDQGLQFLIQYYNGEERAKGNILERFSAQQFPDLHSELNLSSLELGDSALYFCASSVGQGIVEQPQHFGDGTRLSIL.

In this sample, this clonotype turned up many times. The CDR3 bases are TGCAGCGTTGATGGGTGGGGGGCCCGGAACACTGAAGCTTTCTTT. Translation gives CSVDGWGARNTEAFF. This sequence joins TRBV29-1 and TRBJ1-1; possibly TRBD1 for D (6 bases). The CDR3 contains 15 residues. Germline CDR1 is SQVTM and CDR2 is ANQGSEA. Trimming left V 3 bases short and J 1 base short, with 15 bases between.

This clonotype was picked up many times. The rearrangement joins TRBV10-3 to TRBJ1-2; D is ambiguous. The germline V and J ends were trimmed by 0 bases and 2 bases, with 7 bases remaining between them. This CDR3 has 14 residues. CDR1 and CDR2 (germline): ENHRY, SYGVKD. CDR3: CAISESAANYGYTF. As DNA, the CDR3 is TGTGCCATCAGTGAGTCGGCGGCGAACTATGGCTACACCTTC.

The CDR3 region has the DNA TGTGCCAGCAGCCCCTTGGGGGGGATCACAGGAGTTGAGCAGTTCTTC. It translates to CASSPLGGITGVEQFF. This chain uses TRBV11-3 with TRBJ2-1; 7 bases fit TRBD2. The germline V gene has CDR1 SGHNT and CDR2 YENEEA. Germline trimming cut 5 bases from V and 9 bases from J; bases unmatched to any gene: 16. This CDR3 is built from 16 residues.

This rearrangement joins TRBV9 to TRBJ1-5; D is undetermined. Looked up from germline, CDR1 is SGDLS and CDR2 is YYNGEE. V was shortened by 1 base and J by 5 bases, with 10 bases between the two germline ends. This CDR3 comprises 14 residues. Written as DNA, the CDR3 is TGTGCCAGCAGCGTACAGCAGGTATATCAGCCCCAGCATTTT. Residues: CASSVQQVYQPQHF.

This chain uses TRBV12-3 or TRBV12-4 with TRBJ2-1; 10 positions agree with TRBD2. This CDR3 has 17 residues. The V segment lost 6 bases and the J segment 5 bases; nucleotides outside the gene matches: 13. The CDR3 loop reads CASSPGLAWGSDNEQFF. In DNA form, the CDR3 reads TGTGCCAGCAGCCCGGGACTAGCGTGGGGGTCCGACAATGAGCAGTTCTTC.

Many counts were recorded for this clonotype. The chain uses TRBV3-1 and TRBJ1-1, with D unresolved. The CDR3 is made up of 16 amino acids. Germline V CDR1 and CDR2: LGHDT, YNNKEL (reference sequence). V shed 1 base and J shed 0 bases, with 12 bases lying between them. This CDR3 reads CASSQVGVGVNTEAFF. CDR3 nucleotides: TGTGCCAGCAGCCAAGTTGGGGTTGGAGTGAACACTGAAGCTTTCTTT.

The sample holds a few counts of this clonotype. This chain joins TRBV6-6 and TRBJ1-5, with 9 bases that match TRBD1. This CDR3 is 14 amino acids long. Germline-derived CDR1 and CDR2 are MNHNY and SVGAGI (reference sequence). The trim removed 7 bases at V and 5 bases at J, leaving 6 bases unmatched. The CDR3, as DNA: TGTGCCAGCACGGGACAGGGCATAGATCAGCCCCAGCATTTT. Amino acid sequence: CASTGQGIDQPQHF.

In its sample, this clonotype was seen a few times. This chain uses TRBV5-1 with TRBJ1-4, with 7 bases fitting TRBD1. The CDR3 is 14 amino acids. Germline CDR1 SGHRS, CDR2 YFSETQ. With V trimmed by 4 bases and J by 8 bases, 8 bases remained unmatched. CDR3 protein: CASSQGEPGEKLFF. CDR3 coding DNA: TGCGCCAGCAGCCAGGGGGAACCGGGAGAAAAACTGTTTTTT.

This clonotype has a count of ten or more. CDR3 protein: CAWSFTSYGYTF. The CDR3 nucleotides read TGTGCCTGGAGTTTCACAAGCTATGGCTACACCTTC. This chain joins TRBV30 and TRBJ1-2; D remains ambiguous. V was trimmed by 2 bases and J by 4 bases, leaving 8 bases between them. Germline V gene sequence: CDR1 GTSNPN, CDR2 SVGIG (reference sequence). The CDR3 is 12 amino acids.

V and J are TRBV11-2 and TRBJ2-2; 8 bases map to TRBD2. The CDR3 loop spans 15 amino acids. Per germline, CDR1 SGHAT and CDR2 FQNNGV. V lost 3 bases, J lost 1 base, and 1 base stayed unmatched. CDR3 loop: CASSFTSGNTGELFF. DNA of the CDR3: TGTGCCAGCAGCTTTACTAGCGGGAACACCGGGGAGCTGTTTTTT.

This clonotype was counted ten times or more. This chain links TRBV27 with TRBJ2-7, with 9 bases fitting TRBD1. Germline lookup yields CDR1 MNHEY and CDR2 SMNVEV (reference sequence). The CDR3 totals 15 residues. The V and J ends lost 6 bases and 7 bases, in that order; junction bases with no gene match: 13. CDR3 coding DNA: TGTGCCAGCAGGGACCGACAGGGGGGGGCGCGGGAGCAGTACTTC. Translation gives CASRDRQGGAREQYF.

The gene calls are TRBV7-9 and TRBJ1-2, with TRBD1 identical over 7 bases. CDR3 length: 16 residues. The germline CDR1 and CDR2 sequences are SEHNR and FQNEAQ (reference sequence). V dropped 5 bases and J dropped 10; count of bases not matched to a gene: 19. The CDR3 nucleotides are TGTGCCAGCAGCACCGGACAGGAGGGAGATCACGGATCCTACACCTTC. It yields the protein CASSTGQEGDHGSYTF. The full variable domain, with the rest looked up from reference TRBV7-9 and TRBJ1-2, is DTGVSQNPRHKITKRGQNVTFRCDPISEHNRLYWYRQTLGQGPEFLTYFQNEAQLEKSRLLSDRFSAERPKGSFSTLEIQRTEQGDSAMYLCASSTGQEGDHGSYTFGSGTRLTVV.

This clonotype has only a few counts. The CDR3 spells CASSPGRGNSPLHF. The CDR3 nucleotides are TGTGCCAGCAGTCCCGGGCGGGGGAATTCACCCCTCCACTTT. This chain links TRBV6-5 with TRBJ1-6; TRBD1 is a possible D gene (5 bases). Germline CDR1 MNHEY, CDR2 SVGAGI. This CDR3 comprises 14 residues. Trimming took 5 bases from V and 7 from J, leaving 12 bases between them.

This clonotype has ten or more counts. One end of the junction does not line up with germline, which may come from a read error. The chain is built from TRBV7-7 and TRBJ2-2; D possibly corresponds to TRBD2 (5 bases). Germline assignment: CDR1 SSHAT and CDR2 FNYEAQ (reference sequence). The CDR3 is 13 residues long. In nucleotides, the CDR3 is TGTGCTAGCAGTTTCGGGGTCCCCGGGGAGCTGTTTTTT. It is translated as CASSFGVPGELFF.

The J gene is TRBJ2-2, the V gene TRBV24-1, with D unresolved. V was cut by 0 bases and J by 5 bases, with 9 bases left in between. The CDR3 loop spans 15 amino acids. The germline CDR1 and CDR2 sequences are KGHDR and SFDVKD. In DNA, the CDR3 is TGTGCCACCAGTGATTTGTCTTCAAGAACCGGGGAGCTGTTTTTT. It yields the protein CATSDLSSRTGELFF.

The chain carries TRBV18 and TRBJ2-4; D remains unclear. The germline V gene encodes CDR1 KGHSH and CDR2 LQKENI. This CDR3 is 11 amino acids long. V gave up 3 bases and J gave up 6 bases, with 3 bases separating them. CDR3 bases: TGTGCCAGCTCACCCGGAAACATTCAGTACTTC. This codes for CASSPGNIQYF.

The table lists this clonotype with many counts. This chain uses TRBV5-1 with TRBJ1-5; tentative D call: TRBD1 (6 bases). Trimming pared 4 bases from V and 0 bases from J, leaving 20 bases between. Germline V gene lookup returns CDR1 SGHRS and CDR2 YFSETQ. There are 18 residues in the CDR3. CDR3 loop: CASSLLPRDINSNQPQHF. In DNA, the CDR3 is TGCGCCAGCAGCCTCCTCCCCCGGGACATAAATAGCAATCAGCCCCAGCATTTT.

The table lists this clonotype with many counts. The chain links TRBV3-1 to TRBJ2-5; D is uncertain. The CDR3 is 15 amino acids. Per the germline V gene, CDR1 is LGHDT and CDR2 is YNNKEL (reference sequence). Trimming took 1 base from V and 7 from J, leaving 16 bases between them. The CDR3 coding sequence is TGTGCCAGCAGCCAAGCCATGACCCAGACGCGGACCCAGTACTTC. Its translation is CASSQAMTQTRTQYF.

The sample holds many counts of this clonotype. The chain is built from TRBV7-3 and TRBJ2-2; D gene unclear. CDR3 length: 13 residues. CDR1 SGHTA and CDR2 FQGTGA come from the germline V gene. Trimming took off 6 bases at V and 5 bases at J, with 10 bases between the two ends. The CDR3: CASSFGPTGELFF. DNA of the CDR3: TGTGCCAGCAGTTTTGGGCCAACCGGGGAGCTGTTTTTT.

This chain uses TRBV30 with TRBJ2-1; D possibly corresponds to TRBD1 (6 bases). Germline V gene data show CDR1 as GTSNPN and CDR2 as SVGIG (reference sequence). V lost 2 bases and J lost 0, with 8 bases in between. The CDR3 consists of 14 residues. CDR3 DNA sequence: TGTGCCTGGAGTACAGGGAACTCCTACAATGAGCAGTTCTTC. Encoded protein: CAWSTGNSYNEQFF.

This clonotype was seen ten or more times. The rearrangement links TRBV29-1 to TRBJ2-7, with 8 positions matching TRBD1. The CDR3 is made up of 12 amino acids. After removal of 5 bases from V and 6 bases from J, the junction contained 6 bases not matched to a gene. Germline-derived CDR1 and CDR2 are SQVTM and ANQGSEA. The chain's CDR3 is CSVRTGRGEQYF. The CDR3 DNA reads TGCAGCGTTAGGACAGGGCGAGGCGAGCAGTACTTC.

This clonotype was seen at least ten times. The chain has TRBV10-3 and TRBJ2-7, with D perhaps matching TRBD1 or TRBD2 (5 bases each). Trimming left V 4 bases short and J 3 bases short, with 7 bases between. In germline, CDR1 is ENHRY, CDR2 SYGVKD. The CDR3 length is 12 residues. The CDR3 coding sequence is TGTGCCATCAGTGGGGGGAGCTACGAGCAGTACTTC. Translated: CAISGGSYEQYF.

This clonotype was detected ten times or more. The chain joins TRBV15 to TRBJ1-6; D ambiguous. Trimming shortened V by 5 bases and J by 7 bases, and 9 bases separated the two germline ends. The germline CDR1 and CDR2 sequences are LNHNV and YYDKDF (reference sequence). The CDR3 runs to 13 residues. The CDR3 DNA is TGTGCCACCAGCTCAGCGGGGAATTCACCCCTCCACTTT. It codes for CATSSAGNSPLHF.

This clonotype occurred many times. In DNA, the CDR3 is TGTGCCAGCAGTAACGGTTACAATTCACCCCTCCACTTT. It translates to CASSNGYNSPLHF. The chain combines TRBV2 with TRBJ1-6, with unresolved D. The V gene's germline CDR1 is SNHLY and CDR2 FYNNEI. The CDR3 extends over 13 amino acids. Deletions cut 5 bases from V and 7 bases from J, with 9 bases between.

This clonotype came up many times. The chain has TRBV11-2 and TRBJ1-1; TRBD1 matches at 8 bases. Germline V gene sequence: CDR1 SGHAT, CDR2 FQNNGV. The junction had 7 bases not matched to a gene; V was cut back by 5 bases and J by 5 bases. This CDR3 comprises 14 residues. CDR3 protein: CASSGRGLGTEAFF. CDR3 coding DNA: TGTGCCAGCAGCGGCAGGGGGCTGGGGACTGAAGCTTTCTTT.

This clonotype was recorded many times. This chain connects TRBV7-9 to TRBJ2-1, with D uncertain. V lost 4 bases to trimming and J lost 4 bases, with 8 bases between them. The CDR3 contains 13 residues. Looked up from germline, CDR1 is SEHNR and CDR2 is FQNEAQ (reference sequence). CDR3 loop: CASSSPFYNEQFF. In nucleotides, the CDR3 is TGTGCCAGCAGCTCCCCCTTTTACAATGAGCAGTTCTTC.

There are a few counts of this clonotype. The V gene is TRBV11-2, the J gene TRBJ2-7; D gene ambiguous. The CDR3 length is 12 residues. The ends were cut back, 5 bases at V and 7 bases at J, with 12 bases in the middle. Per germline, CDR1 SGHAT and CDR2 FQNNGV. The CDR3 protein is CASSPKTWEQYF. The CDR3 DNA is TGTGCCAGCAGCCCGAAAACGTGGGAGCAGTACTTC.